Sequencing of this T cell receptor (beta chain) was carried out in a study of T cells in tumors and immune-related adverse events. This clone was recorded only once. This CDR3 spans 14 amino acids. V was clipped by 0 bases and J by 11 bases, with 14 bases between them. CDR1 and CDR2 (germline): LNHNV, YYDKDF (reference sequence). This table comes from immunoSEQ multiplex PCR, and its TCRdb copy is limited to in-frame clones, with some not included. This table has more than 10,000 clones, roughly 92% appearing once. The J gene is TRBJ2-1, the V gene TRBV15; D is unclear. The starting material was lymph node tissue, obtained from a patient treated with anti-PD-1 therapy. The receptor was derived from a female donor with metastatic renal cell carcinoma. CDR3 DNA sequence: TGTGCCACCAGCAGAGATTTGGTCGCACATAAGCAGTTCTTC. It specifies CATSRDLVAHKQFF.